This TCR beta chain comes out of a study of T-cell memory formation after mild COVID-19. Study-wide points: Most CD4+ clones that shrank were in CM and EM, while CD8+ ones turned up in EMRA. Clones shrinking between day 15 and 85 showed a balanced CD4/CD8 split, and those that grew later tilted toward CD4+. Memory cells collected pre-infection included some clones that later responded, suggesting cross-reactive memory joined.

The V gene end was trimmed by 3 bases and the J gene end by 3 bases; junction bases not matched to a gene: 1. The CDR3 has 14 amino acids. Germline lookup yields CDR1 SEHNR and CDR2 FQNEAQ (reference sequence). This clonotype was counted at least ten times. Its specificity is unknown. MiXCR was run by TCRdb on the 5' RACE reads, yielding one entry per CDR3 protein. The sample contains a few hundred thousand distinct CDR3 sequences, 25% to 30% of which appear only once. V is TRBV7-9 and J is TRBJ2-2; 7 positions agree with TRBD1. Sequencing was done on a sample of PBMCs or a T cell subset sorted from them (not recorded which). This TCR was sampled from an adult woman who had mild COVID-19 (a few samples of this study predate the infection). Cell type and time point are not known. The DNA for the CDR3 is TGTGCCAGCAGCTTGGGACAGTACACCGGGGAGCTGTTTTTT. Translation: CASSLGQYTGELFF.